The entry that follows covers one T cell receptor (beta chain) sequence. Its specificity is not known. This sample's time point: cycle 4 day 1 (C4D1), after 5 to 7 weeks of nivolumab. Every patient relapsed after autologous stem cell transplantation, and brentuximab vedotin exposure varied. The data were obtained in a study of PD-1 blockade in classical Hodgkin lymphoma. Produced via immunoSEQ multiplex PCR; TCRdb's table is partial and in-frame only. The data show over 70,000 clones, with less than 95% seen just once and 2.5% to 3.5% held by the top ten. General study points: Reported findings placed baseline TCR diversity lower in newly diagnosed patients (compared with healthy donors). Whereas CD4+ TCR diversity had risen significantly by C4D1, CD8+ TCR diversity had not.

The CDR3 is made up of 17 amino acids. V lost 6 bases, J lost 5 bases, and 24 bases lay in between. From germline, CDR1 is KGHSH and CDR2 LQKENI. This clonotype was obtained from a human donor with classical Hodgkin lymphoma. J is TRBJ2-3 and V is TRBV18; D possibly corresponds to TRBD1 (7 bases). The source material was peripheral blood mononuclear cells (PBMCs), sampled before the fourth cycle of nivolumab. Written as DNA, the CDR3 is TGTGCCAGCTCTCACAAACAGGGGAGGTACAAGAGAGATACGCAGTATTTT. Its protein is CASSHKQGRYKRDTQYF.